Sequencing of this T cell receptor beta chain was carried out in a study of blood T cell repertoires in COVID-19. Study-wide context: What the recovered Cohort 3 donors had was two negative PCRs, clearance, or symptom resolution. Spain, Italy and the United States supplied samples that represented acute and convalescent COVID-19. Sources were T cells, B-cell-depleted T cells, or PBMCs; the material itself was cDNA or gDNA.

Using immunoSEQ multiplex PCR, the repertoire was profiled, and TCRdb retains in-frame clones only, with some absent. The sample lists 400,000 or so clones, around 87% occurring once. CDR3 length: 14 residues. The germline V gene has CDR1 MGHRA and CDR2 YSYEKL. Trimming left V 2 bases short and J 4 bases short, with 9 bases between. Participant-reported clinical history was the basis for cohort assignment. This clone was seen many times. The sequence was collected from a man aged 35-49 years in a cohort exposed to, infected with or recovered from COVID-19 (not recorded which). Specimen: PBMCs or T cells enriched from blood (not recorded which). This sequence joins TRBV4-1 and TRBJ1-3; D might be TRBD1 (6 bases). CDR3 amino acids: CASSQWDTGNTIYF. In DNA, the CDR3 is TGCGCCAGCAGCCAATGGGACACAGGAAACACCATATATTTT.